The 11 T cell receptor beta chains reported below all come from one sample, sequenced in a study of monozygotic twins with inflammatory bowel disease. Following a re-call of the 5' RACE reads, TCRdb has one entry per CDR3 protein and lacks DNA. The data show 310,000 or so distinct CDR3 sequences, and the top ten clones hold 2% to 2.5%. The sequencing input was blood. The receptors stem from a human donor with ulcerative colitis or Crohn's disease, or a healthy co-twin of an affected twin (not recorded which).

The CDR3 is CASTPRRAGGPSTDTQYF. The rearrangement joins TRBV12-3 or TRBV12-4 to TRBJ2-3; no DNA is available, so the TRBD2 call from TCRdb remains unchecked. The CDR3 sequence is 18 residues long.

V and J are TRBV6-5 and TRBJ2-5. Germline V gives CDR1 MNHEY, CDR2 SVGAGI. This CDR3 region has 13 residues. CDR3 in amino acids: CASSFDYQETQYF.

The chain couples TRBV7-2 to TRBJ2-1; TCRdb indicates TRBD2, and absent DNA this call remains unverified. The germline gives CDR1 SGHTA, CDR2 FQGNSA. The length of the CDR3 is 15 residues. CDR3: CASSWLAAFYNEQFF.

The CDR3 protein is CASSRRRGTDTQYF. V usage is TRBV3-1 and J usage is TRBJ2-3; TCRdb returns TRBD2, unconfirmable since there is no DNA. Germline CDR1 reads LGHDT; CDR2 reads YNNKEL (reference sequence). The CDR3 loop spans 14 amino acids.

This sequence joins TRBV5-1 and TRBJ2-1. CDR1 is SGHRS, CDR2 YFSETQ, per germline. The CDR3 has 13 residues. Here the CDR3 reads CASSLRSYNEQFF.

This chain links TRBV4-3 with TRBJ1-4. Germline CDR1 reads LGHNA; CDR2 reads YSLEER. This CDR3 is built from 16 residues. Here the CDR3 reads CASSQADSATNEKLFF.

The V gene is TRBV10-2, the J gene TRBJ2-1; TCRdb outputs TRBD2, but without DNA this stays unchecked. Germline assignment: CDR1 WSHSY and CDR2 SAAADI. There are 16 residues in the CDR3. CDR3 residues: CASRPGLAGRYNEQFF.

The chain carries TRBV11-2 and TRBJ2-1; TCRdb calls TRBD2, which cannot be checked without DNA. Germline CDR1 reads SGHAT; CDR2 reads FQNNGV. The CDR3 runs 15 residues. CDR3 residues: CASSRTSGNYNEQFF.

This rearrangement joins TRBV5-1 to TRBJ2-6. The CDR3 extends over 18 amino acids. Per germline, CDR1 SGHRS and CDR2 YFSETQ. CDR3 amino acids: CASSLSQGVISGANVLTF.

The chain is built from TRBV18 and TRBJ1-1. CDR1 is KGHSH and CDR2 is LQKENI in the germline V gene. The CDR3 has 16 amino acids. The CDR3 sequence: CASSPPSRIIKTEAFF.

The J gene is TRBJ2-2, the V gene TRBV20-1; without DNA, the TCRdb call of TRBD1 cannot be checked. CDR1 and CDR2 (germline): DFQATT, SNEGSKA (reference sequence). CDR3 length equals 15 residues. CDR3 in amino acids: CSARGQPNLSGELFF.